This TCR beta chain stems from a study of human T cells and chemical hapten exposure. Study as a whole: The cohort included alopecia areata under or over 50% scalp, totalis and universalis.

The ends were cut back, 5 bases at V and 2 bases at J, with 12 bases in the middle. There are 15 residues in the CDR3. Germline V lookup: CDR1 SNHLY, CDR2 FYNNEI. With respect to this clonotype: No conserved phenylalanine or tryptophan is present at the end of the CDR3, so a read error is the likely explanation.

The time point here: pre-sensitization, week 0. As for treatment: therapeutic diphenylcyclopropenone sensitization with weekly scalp DPC. Unique molecular identifiers were affixed to discrete cDNA molecules within the library. Original methodology: Ranging from roughly 23,224 to 690,600, TCR counts per sample had a median value of around 90,000. Via MiXCR, TCRdb re-called the RACE reads, giving one row per CDR3 protein. The V and J calls here are based on TCRdb, not the publication. The sample contains 180,000 or so distinct CDR3 sequences, around 30% of which appear only once. The TCR comes from a woman in her twenties or thirties with alopecia areata. Some clones in this sample may be carry-over from other donors' samples. This sequence joins TRBV2 and TRBJ2-2; D possibly matches TRBD1 or TRBD2 (6 bases each). This specimen was whole blood, taken in connection with sensitization to the hapten diphenylcyclopropenone (DPC). The CDR3 coding sequence is TGTGCCAGCAGTCCCCAGGGGACTAACACCGGGGAGCTGTTTTCT. Encoded protein: CASSPQGTNTGELFS.